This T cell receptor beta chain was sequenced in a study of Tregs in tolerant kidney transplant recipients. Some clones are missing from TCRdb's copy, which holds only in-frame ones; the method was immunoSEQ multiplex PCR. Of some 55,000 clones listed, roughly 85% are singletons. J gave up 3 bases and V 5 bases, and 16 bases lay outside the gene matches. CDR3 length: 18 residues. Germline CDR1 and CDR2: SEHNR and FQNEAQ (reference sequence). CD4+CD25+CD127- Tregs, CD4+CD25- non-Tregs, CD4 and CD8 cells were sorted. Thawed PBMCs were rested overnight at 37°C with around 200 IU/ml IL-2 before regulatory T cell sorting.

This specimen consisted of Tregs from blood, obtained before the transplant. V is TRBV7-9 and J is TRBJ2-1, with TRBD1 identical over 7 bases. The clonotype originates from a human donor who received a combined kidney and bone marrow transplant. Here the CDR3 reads CASSLPGPGQRIYNEQFF. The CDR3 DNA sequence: TGTGCCAGCAGCCTCCCTGGCCCGGGACAGCGAATCTACAATGAGCAGTTCTTC.